Sequencing of this T cell receptor (beta chain) was carried out in a study of early T cells in non-severe SARS-CoV-2 infection. Findings and caveats of the study: VDJdb-based annotation leaned toward anti-spike CD8 responses and missed private and CD4 specificities.

TCRdb analysed the 5' RACE reads with MiXCR anew, one entry per CDR3 protein. The data show approximately 80,000 distinct CDR3 sequences, about an eighth seen once. CDR3 length: 15 amino acids. V was shortened by 0 bases and J by 7 bases, with 16 bases between the two germline ends. Germline CDR1 reads SGHRS; CDR2 reads YFSETQ. Remarks on this clonotype: The antigen is unknown.

Sequencing was carried out using whole blood. V is TRBV5-1 and J is TRBJ2-5, with a possible D match to TRBD1 (6 bases). The clonotype originates from an adult who was a healthcare worker with PCR-confirmed SARS-CoV-2 infection or an uninfected control (not recorded which). CDR3 DNA sequence: TGCGCCAGCAGCTTGGAACAGGGAAGATCTGCGACCCAGTACTTC. It is translated as CASSLEQGRSATQYF.